This T cell receptor (beta chain) came from a study of cytomegalovirus exposure and HLA in healthy donors. Findings and limits, study-wide: According to reports, the classifier identified cytomegalovirus status with high specificity and sensitivity. In vitro, a few CMV-associated chains proved specific for CMV antigens.

Vbeta (60) and Jbeta (13) primers were used in the PCR. The protocol was immunoSEQ multiplex PCR, while the TCRdb copy is restricted to in-frame clones and leaves out a portion. The sample consists of some 52,000 clones, approximately 70% of them appearing once. In the case of this clone: Its antigen is unknown.

There are 17 residues in the CDR3. Germline V gene sequence: CDR1 SGHAT, CDR2 FQNNGV. The V segment lost 4 bases and the J segment 0 bases; nucleotides outside the gene matches: 8. The source of this sequence is a man between 18 and 35 years old in good health and CMV-seronegative. The chain recombines TRBV11-2 with TRBJ1-2; 10 nucleotides align to TRBD1. Sequencing used PBMCs. For the CDR3, the DNA is TGTGCCAGCAGCTCAATCCGGGACAGGGGCGCTAACTATGGCTACACCTTC. Protein: CASSSIRDRGANYGYTF.